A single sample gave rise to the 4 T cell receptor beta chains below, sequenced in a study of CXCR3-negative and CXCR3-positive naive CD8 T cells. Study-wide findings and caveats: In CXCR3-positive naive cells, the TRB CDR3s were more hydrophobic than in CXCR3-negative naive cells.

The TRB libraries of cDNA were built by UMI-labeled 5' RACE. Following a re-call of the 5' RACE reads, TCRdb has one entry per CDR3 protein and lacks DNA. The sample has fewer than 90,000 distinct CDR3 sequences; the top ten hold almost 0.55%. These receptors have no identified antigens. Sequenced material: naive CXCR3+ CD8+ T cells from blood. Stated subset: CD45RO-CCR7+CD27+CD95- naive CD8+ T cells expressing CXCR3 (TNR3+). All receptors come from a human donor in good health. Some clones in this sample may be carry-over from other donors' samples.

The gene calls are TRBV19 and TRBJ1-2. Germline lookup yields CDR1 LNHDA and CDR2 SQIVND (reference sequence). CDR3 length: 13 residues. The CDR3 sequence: CAASSWGMAGYTF.

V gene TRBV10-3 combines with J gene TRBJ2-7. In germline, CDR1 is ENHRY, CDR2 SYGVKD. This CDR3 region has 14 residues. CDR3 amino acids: CAISEVQGSYEQYF.

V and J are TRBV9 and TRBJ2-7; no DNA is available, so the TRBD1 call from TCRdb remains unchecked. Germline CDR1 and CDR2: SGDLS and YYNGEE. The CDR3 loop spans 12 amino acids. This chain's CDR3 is CASSGGEDEQYF.

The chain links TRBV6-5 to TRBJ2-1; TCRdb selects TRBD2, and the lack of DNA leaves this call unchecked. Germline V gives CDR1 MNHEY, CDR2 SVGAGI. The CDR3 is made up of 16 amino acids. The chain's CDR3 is CASSYSGWGVVGEQFF.